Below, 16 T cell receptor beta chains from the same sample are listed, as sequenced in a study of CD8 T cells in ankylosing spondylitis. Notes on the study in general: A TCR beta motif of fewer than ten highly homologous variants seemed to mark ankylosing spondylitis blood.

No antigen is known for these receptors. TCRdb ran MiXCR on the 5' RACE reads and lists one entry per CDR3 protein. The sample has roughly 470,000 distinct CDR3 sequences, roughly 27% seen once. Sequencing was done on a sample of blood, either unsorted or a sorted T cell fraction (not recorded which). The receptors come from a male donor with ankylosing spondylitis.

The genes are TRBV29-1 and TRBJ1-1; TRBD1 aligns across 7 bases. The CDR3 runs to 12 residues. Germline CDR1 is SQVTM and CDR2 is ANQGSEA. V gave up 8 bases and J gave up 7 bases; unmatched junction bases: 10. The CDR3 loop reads CSTSDRDFEAFF. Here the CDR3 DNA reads TGCAGCACGAGCGACAGGGACTTTGAAGCTTTCTTT.

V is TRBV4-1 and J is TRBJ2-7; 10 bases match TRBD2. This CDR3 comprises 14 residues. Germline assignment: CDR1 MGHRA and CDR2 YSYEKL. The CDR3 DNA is TGCGCCAGCAGCCGGCTAGCGGGAGCCTACGAGCAATACGTC. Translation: CASSRLAGAYEQYV.

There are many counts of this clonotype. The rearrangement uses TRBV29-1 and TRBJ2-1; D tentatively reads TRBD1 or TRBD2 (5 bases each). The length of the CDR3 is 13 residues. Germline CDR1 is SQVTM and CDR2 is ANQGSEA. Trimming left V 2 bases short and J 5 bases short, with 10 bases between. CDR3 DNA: TGCAGCGTTGAAAGGGACCGAGACAATGAGCAGTTCTTC. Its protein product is CSVERDRDNEQFF.

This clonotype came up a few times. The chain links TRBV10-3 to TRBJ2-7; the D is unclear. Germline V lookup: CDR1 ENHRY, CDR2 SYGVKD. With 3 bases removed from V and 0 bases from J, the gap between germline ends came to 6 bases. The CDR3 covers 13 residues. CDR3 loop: CAISDSGSYEQYV. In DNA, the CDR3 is TGTGCCATCAGTGATTCCGGCTCCTACGAGCAGTACGTC.

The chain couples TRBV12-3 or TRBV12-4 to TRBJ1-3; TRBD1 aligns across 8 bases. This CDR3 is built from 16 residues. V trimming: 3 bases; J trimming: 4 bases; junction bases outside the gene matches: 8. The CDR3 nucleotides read TGTGCCAGCAGTTTGAGACAGGGGATGGGGGGAAACACCATATATTTT. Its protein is CASSLRQGMGGNTIYF.

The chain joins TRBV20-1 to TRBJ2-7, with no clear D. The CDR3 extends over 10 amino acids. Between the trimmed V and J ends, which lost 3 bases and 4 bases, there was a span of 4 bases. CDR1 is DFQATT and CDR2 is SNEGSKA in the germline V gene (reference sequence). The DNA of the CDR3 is TGCAGTGCTAGGCTGTACGAGCAGTACTTC. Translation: CSARLYEQYF.

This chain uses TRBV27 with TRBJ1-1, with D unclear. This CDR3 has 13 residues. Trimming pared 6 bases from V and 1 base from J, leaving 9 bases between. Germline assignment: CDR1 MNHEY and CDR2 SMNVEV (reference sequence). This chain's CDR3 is CASSGSQNTEAFF. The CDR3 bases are TGTGCCAGCAGCGGGAGCCAGAACACTGAAGCTTTCTTT.

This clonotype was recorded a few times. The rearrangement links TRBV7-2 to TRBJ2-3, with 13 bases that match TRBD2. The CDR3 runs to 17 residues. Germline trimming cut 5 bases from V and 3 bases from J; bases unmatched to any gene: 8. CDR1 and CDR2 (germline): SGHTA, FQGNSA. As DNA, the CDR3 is TGTGCCAGCAGCCGAGGACTAGCGGGAGATTGGACAGATACGCAGTATTTT. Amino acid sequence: CASSRGLAGDWTDTQYF.

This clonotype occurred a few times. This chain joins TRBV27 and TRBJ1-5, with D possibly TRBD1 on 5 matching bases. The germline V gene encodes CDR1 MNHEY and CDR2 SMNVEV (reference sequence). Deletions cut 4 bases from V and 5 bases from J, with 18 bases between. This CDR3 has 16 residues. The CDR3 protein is CASSSAPGGSDQPQHF. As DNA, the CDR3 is TGTGCCAGCAGTTCCGCCCCGGGGGGGTCGGATCAGCCCCAGCATTTT.

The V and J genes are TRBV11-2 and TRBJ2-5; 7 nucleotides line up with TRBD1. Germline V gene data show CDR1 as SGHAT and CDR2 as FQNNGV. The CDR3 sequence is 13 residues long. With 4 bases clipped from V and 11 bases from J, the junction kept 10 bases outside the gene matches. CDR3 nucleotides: TGTGCCAGCAGCTCCCTCGAAGACAGGGAGCAGTACTTC. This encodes CASSSLEDREQYF. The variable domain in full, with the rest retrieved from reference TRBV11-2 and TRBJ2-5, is EAGVAQSPRYKIIEKRQSVAFWCNPISGHATLYWYQQILGQGPKLLIQFQNNGVVDDSQLPKDRFSAERLKGVDSTLKIQPAKLEDSAVYLCASSSLEDREQYFGPGTRLLVL.

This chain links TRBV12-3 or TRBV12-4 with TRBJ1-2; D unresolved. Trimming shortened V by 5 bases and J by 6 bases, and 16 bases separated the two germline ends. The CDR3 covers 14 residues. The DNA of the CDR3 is TGTGCCAGCAGTCTCAAAGAGGGTTGGAATGGCTACACCTTC. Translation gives CASSLKEGWNGYTF.

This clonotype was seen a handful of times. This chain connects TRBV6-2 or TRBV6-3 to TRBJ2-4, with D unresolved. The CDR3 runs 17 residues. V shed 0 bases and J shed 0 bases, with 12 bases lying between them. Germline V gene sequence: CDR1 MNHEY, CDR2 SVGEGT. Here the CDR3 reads CASSYSVLLVAKNIQYF. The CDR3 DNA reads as TGTGCCAGCAGTTACTCGGTATTGTTGGTAGCCAAAAACATTCAGTACTTC.

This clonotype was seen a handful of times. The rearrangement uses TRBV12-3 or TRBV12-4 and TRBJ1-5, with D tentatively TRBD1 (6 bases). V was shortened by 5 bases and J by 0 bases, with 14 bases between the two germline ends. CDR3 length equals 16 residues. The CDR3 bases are TGTGCCAGCAGTAAAGGACAGCCAGATAGCAATCAGCCCCAGCATTTT. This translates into CASSKGQPDSNQPQHF.

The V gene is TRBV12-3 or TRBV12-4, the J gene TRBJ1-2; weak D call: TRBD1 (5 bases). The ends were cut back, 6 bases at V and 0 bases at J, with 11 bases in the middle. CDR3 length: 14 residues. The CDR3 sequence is CASRGDGANYGYTF. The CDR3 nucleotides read TGTGCCAGCAGAGGGGACGGAGCTAACTATGGCTACACCTTC.

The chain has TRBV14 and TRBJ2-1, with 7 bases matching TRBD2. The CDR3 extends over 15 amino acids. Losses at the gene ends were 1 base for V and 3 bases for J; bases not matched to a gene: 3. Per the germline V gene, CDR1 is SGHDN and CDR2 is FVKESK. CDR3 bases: TGTGCCAGCAGCCAAGCGCCTAGCGGCTACAATGAGCAGTTCTTC. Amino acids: CASSQAPSGYNEQFF.

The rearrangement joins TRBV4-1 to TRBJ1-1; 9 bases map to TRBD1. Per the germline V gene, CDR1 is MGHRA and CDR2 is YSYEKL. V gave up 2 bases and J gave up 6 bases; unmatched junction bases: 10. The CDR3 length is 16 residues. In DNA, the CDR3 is TGCGCCAGCAGCCAAACAGGGGGCGCGATTGATCCTGAAGCTTTCTTT. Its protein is CASSQTGGAIDPEAFF.